This T cell receptor (beta chain) was found in a study of shared clonotypes between healthy human individuals. About the research overall: CD4 naive and CD4 memory each took three plates per donor, while CD8 naive took two and CD8 memory one.

As concerns this clone: Its target is not known.

Broader study findings: Clonotype sharing among donors likely depends on sequencing depth.

Losses at the gene ends were 4 bases for V and 3 bases for J; bases not matched to a gene: 6. CDR3 length: 15 residues. Germline values: CDR1 KGHSH, CDR2 LQKENI. Every one of the donors was a Caucasian adult that lived in Nashville, Tennessee. Data came from immunoSEQ multiplex PCR; TCRdb stores just in-frame clones and leaves some out. The sample includes some 2 million clones, over 85% seen only once; the top ten take about 0.13%. Sequenced sample: naive CD4+ T cells sorted from blood. Subset meaning: CD45RA+ positively selected. The source is a man between 18 and 29 years old in good health. The chain joins TRBV18 to TRBJ1-5; 7 bases are a match to TRBD1. CDR3 in amino acids: CASSRGQAFNQPQHF. The DNA for the CDR3 is TGTGCCAGCTCACGAGGACAGGCTTTCAATCAGCCCCAGCATTTT.